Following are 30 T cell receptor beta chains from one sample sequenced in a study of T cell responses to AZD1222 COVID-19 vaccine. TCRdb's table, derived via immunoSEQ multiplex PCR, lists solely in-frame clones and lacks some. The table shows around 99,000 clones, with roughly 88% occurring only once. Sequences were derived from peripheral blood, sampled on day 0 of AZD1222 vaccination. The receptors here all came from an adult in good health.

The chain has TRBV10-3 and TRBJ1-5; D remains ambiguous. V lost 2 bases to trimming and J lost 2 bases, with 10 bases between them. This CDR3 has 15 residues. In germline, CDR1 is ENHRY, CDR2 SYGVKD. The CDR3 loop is CAISEAGSGNQPQHF. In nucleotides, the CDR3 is TGTGCCATCAGTGAGGCGGGGAGCGGCAATCAGCCCCAGCATTTT.

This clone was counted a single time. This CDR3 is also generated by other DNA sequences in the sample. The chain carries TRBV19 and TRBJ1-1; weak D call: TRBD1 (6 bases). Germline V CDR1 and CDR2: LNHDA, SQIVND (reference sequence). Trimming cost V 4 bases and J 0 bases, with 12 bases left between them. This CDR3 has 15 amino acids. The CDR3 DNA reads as TGTGCCAGTAGTACTCGTGGACAGCTGAACACTGAAGCTTTCTTT. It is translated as CASSTRGQLNTEAFF. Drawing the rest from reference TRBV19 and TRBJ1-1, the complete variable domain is DGGITQSPKYLFRKEGQNVTLSCEQNLNHDAMYWYRQDPGQGLRLIYYSQIVNDFQKGDIAEGYSVSREKKESFPLTVTSAQKNPTAFYLCASSTRGQLNTEAFFGQGTRLTVV.

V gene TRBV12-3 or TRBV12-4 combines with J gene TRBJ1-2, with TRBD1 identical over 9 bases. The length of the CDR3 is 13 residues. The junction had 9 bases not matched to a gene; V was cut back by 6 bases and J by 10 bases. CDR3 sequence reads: CASRPTGGLDYTF. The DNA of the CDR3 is TGTGCCAGCAGACCGACAGGGGGTTTGGACTACACCTTC.

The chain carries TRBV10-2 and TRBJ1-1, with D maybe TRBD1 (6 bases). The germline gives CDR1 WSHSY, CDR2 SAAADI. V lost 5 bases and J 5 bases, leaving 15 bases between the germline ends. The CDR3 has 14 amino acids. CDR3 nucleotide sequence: TGCGCCAGCAGTTTGGGGGGGCTGGAGACTGAAGCTTTCTTT. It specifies CASSLGGLETEAFF.

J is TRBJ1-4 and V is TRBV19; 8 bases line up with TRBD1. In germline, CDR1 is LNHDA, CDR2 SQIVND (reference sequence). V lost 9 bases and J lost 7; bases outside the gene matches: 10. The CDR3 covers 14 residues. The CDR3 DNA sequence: TGTGCCAGCCTTGACAGGGGCTCATCTGAAAAACTGTTTTTT. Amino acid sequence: CASLDRGSSEKLFF.

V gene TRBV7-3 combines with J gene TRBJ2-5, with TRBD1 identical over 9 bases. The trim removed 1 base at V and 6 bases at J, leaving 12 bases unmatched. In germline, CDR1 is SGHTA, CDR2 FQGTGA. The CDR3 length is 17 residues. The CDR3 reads CASSLRGRGQGEKTQYF. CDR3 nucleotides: TGTGCCAGCAGCTTAAGGGGTCGGGGACAGGGAGAGAAGACCCAGTACTTC.

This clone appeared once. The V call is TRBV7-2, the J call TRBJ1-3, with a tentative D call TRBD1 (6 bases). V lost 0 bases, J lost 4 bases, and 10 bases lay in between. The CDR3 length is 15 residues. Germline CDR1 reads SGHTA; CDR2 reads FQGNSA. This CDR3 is CASSLAGAQGNTIYF. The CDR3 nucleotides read TGTGCCAGCAGCTTAGCGGGGGCGCAAGGAAACACCATATATTTT. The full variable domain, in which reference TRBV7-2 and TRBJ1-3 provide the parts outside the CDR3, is GAGVSQSPSNKVTEKGKDVELRCDPISGHTALYWYRQSLGQGLEFLIYFQGNSAPDKSGLPSDRFSAERTGGSVSTLTIQRTQQEDSAVYLCASSLAGAQGNTIYFGEGSWLTVV.

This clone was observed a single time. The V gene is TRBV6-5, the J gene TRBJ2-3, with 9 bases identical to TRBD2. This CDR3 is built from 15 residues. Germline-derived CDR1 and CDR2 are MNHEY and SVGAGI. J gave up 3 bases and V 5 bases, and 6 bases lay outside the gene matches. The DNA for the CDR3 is TGTGCCAGCAGTACGGGACTAGCCGGGACAGATACGCAGTATTTT. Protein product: CASSTGLAGTDTQYF.

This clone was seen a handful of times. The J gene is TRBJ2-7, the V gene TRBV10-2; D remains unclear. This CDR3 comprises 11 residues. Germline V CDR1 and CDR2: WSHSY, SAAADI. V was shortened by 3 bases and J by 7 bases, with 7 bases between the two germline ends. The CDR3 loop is CASSEGREQYF. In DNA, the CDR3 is TGCGCCAGCAGTGAAGGGCGGGAGCAGTACTTC.

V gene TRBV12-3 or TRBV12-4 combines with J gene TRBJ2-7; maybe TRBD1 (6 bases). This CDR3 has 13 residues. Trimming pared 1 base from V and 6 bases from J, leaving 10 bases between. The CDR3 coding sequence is TGTGCCAGCAGTTTAGACAGGGCGGGCGAGCAGTACTTC. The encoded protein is CASSLDRAGEQYF.

CDR3 DNA: TGTGCCCGAGACGGCCGTGGAAACACCATATATTTT. Amino acids: CARDGRGNTIYF. V gene TRBV30 combines with J gene TRBJ1-3; D gene unclear. The germline V gene encodes CDR1 GTSNPN and CDR2 SVGIG (reference sequence). Trimming stripped 8 bases from V and 3 bases from J, with 11 bases between. The CDR3 is made up of 12 amino acids.

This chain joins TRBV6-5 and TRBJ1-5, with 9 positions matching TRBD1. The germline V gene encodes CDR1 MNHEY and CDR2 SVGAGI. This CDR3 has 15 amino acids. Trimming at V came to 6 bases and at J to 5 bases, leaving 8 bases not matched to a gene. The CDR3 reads CASRGQGRAYQPQHF. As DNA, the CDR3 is TGTGCCAGCAGGGGACAGGGAAGGGCCTATCAGCCCCAGCATTTT.

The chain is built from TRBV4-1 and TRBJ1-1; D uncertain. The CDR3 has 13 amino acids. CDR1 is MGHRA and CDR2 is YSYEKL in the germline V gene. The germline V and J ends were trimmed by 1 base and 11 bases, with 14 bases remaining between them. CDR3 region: CASSQVEGWDAFF. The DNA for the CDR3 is TGCGCCAGCAGCCAAGTCGAGGGATGGGATGCTTTCTTT.

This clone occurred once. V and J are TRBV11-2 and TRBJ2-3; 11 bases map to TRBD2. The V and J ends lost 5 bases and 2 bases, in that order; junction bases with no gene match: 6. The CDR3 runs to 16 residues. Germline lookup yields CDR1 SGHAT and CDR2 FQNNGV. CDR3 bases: TGTGCCAGCAGCCCACGACTAGCGGGGTACACAGATACGCAGTATTTT. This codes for CASSPRLAGYTDTQYF.

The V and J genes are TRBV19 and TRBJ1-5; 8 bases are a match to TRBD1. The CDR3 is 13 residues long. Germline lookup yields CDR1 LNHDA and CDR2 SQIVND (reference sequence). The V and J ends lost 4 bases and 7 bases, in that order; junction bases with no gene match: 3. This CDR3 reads CASSRTGGQPQHF. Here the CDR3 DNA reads TGTGCCAGTAGTAGAACAGGGGGGCAGCCCCAGCATTTT.

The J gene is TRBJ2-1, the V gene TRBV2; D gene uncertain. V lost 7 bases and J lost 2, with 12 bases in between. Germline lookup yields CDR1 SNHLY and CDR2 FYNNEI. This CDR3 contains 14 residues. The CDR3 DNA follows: TGTGCCAGCATCACCGACGGCCCCTACAATGAGCAGTTCTTC. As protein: CASITDGPYNEQFF.

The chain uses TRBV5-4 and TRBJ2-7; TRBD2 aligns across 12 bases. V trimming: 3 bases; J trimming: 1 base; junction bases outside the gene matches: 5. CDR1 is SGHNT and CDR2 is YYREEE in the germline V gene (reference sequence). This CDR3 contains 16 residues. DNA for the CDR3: TGTGCCAGCAGCTCCCCACTAGCGGGGGGATCCTACGAGCAGTACTTC. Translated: CASSSPLAGGSYEQYF.

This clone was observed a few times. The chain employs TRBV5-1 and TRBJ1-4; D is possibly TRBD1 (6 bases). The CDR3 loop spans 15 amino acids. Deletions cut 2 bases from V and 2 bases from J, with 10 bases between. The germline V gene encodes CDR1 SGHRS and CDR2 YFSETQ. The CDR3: CASSFGQTTNEKLFF. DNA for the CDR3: TGCGCCAGCAGCTTCGGACAGACCACTAATGAAAAACTGTTTTTT. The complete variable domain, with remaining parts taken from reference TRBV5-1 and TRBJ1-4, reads KAGVTQTPRYLIKTRGQQVTLSCSPISGHRSVSWYQQTPGQGLQFLFEYFSETQRNKGNFPGRFSGRQFSNSRSEMNVSTLELGDSALYLCASSFGQTTNEKLFFGSGTQLSVL.

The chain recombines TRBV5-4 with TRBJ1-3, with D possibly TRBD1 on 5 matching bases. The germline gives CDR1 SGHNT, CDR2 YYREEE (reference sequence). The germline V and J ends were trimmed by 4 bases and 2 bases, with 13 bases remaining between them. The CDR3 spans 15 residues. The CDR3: CASSTGLRPGNTIYF. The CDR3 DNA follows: TGTGCCAGCAGCACGGGACTCCGTCCTGGAAACACCATATATTTT.

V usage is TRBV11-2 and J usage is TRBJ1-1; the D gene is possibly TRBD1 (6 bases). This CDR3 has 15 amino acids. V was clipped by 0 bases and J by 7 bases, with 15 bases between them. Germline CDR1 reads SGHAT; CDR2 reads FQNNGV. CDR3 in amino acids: CASSLDVGGFDEAFF. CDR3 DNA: TGTGCCAGCAGCTTAGACGTAGGGGGTTTCGATGAAGCTTTCTTT.

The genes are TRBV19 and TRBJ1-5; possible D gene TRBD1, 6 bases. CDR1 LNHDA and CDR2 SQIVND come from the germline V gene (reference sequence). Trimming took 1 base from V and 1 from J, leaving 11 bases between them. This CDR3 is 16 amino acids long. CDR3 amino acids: CASSIGRGGSNQPQHF. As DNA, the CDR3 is TGTGCCAGTAGTATAGGCAGGGGCGGGAGCAATCAGCCCCAGCATTTT. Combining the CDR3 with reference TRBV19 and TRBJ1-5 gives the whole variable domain DGGITQSPKYLFRKEGQNVTLSCEQNLNHDAMYWYRQDPGQGLRLIYYSQIVNDFQKGDIAEGYSVSREKKESFPLTVTSAQKNPTAFYLCASSIGRGGSNQPQHFGDGTRLSIL.

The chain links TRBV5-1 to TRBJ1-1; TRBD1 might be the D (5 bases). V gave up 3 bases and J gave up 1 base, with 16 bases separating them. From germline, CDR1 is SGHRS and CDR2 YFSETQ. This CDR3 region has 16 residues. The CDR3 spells CASSSFWEGRNTEAFF. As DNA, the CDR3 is TGCGCCAGCAGCTCCTTTTGGGAGGGGAGGAACACTGAAGCTTTCTTT.

The CDR3, as DNA: TGTGCCAGCAGCCCCCTTAGTCAGTCTAATCAGCCCCAGCATTTT. Translated, it gives CASSPLSQSNQPQHF. This chain links TRBV11-1 with TRBJ1-5; D is ambiguous. Deletions cut 5 bases from V and 4 bases from J, with 15 bases between. This CDR3 contains 15 residues. Germline CDR1 and CDR2: SGHAT and FQDESV (reference sequence).

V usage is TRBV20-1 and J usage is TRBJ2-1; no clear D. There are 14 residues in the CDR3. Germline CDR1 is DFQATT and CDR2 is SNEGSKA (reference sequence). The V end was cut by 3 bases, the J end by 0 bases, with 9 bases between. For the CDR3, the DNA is TGCAGTGCTAGTCCCCCCAACTCCTACAATGAGCAGTTCTTC. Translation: CSASPPNSYNEQFF.

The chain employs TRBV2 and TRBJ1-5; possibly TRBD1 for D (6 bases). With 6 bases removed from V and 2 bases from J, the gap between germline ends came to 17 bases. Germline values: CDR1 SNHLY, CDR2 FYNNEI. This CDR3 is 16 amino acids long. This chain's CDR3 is CASRGHRGAGNQPQHF. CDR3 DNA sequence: TGTGCCAGCAGGGGTCATCGGGGGGCCGGCAATCAGCCCCAGCATTTT. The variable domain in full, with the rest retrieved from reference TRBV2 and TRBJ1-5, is EPEVTQTPSHQVTQMGQEVILRCVPISNHLYFYWYRQILGQKVEFLVSFYNNEISEKSEIFDDQFSVERPDGSNFTLKIRSTKLEDSAMYFCASRGHRGAGNQPQHFGDGTRLSIL.

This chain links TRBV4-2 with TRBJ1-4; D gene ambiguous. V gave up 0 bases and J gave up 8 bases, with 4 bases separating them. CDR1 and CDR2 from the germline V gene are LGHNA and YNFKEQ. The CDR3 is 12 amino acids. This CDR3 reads CASSQEDEKLFF. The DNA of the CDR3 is TGTGCCAGCAGCCAAGAAGACGAAAAACTGTTTTTT.

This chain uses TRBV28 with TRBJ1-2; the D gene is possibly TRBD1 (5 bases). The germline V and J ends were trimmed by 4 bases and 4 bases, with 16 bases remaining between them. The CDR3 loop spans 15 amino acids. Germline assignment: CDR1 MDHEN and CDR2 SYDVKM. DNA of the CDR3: TGTGCCAGCAGTTCCCCTGGGGCGGTTCTCTATGGCTACACCTTC. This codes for CASSSPGAVLYGYTF.

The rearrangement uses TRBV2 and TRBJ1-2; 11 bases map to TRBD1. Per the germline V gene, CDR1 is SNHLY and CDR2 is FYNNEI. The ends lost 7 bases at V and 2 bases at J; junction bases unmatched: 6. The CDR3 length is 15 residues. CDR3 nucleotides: TGTGCCAGCACGGGACAGGGGGTAACAAACTATGGCTACACCTTC. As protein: CASTGQGVTNYGYTF.

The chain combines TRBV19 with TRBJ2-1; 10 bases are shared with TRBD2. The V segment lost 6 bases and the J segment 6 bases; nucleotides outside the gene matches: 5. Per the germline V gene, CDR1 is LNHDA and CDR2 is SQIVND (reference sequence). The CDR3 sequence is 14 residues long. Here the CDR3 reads CASRILAGPNEQFF. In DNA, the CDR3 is TGTGCCAGTAGGATACTAGCGGGGCCCAATGAGCAGTTCTTC.

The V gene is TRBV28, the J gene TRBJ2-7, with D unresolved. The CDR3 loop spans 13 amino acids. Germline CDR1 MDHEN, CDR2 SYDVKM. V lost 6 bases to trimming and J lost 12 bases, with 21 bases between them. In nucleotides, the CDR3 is TGTGCCAGCAGCCCCGACCCTCATTCACTCGGGTACTTC. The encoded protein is CASSPDPHSLGYF.